Listed below are T cell receptor beta chains from one sample, sequenced in a study of cytomegalovirus exposure and HLA in healthy donors. Assay used: immunoSEQ multiplex PCR; TCRdb lists only in-frame clones, some missing. This table holds 150,000 or so clones, about 86% found once. Sequencing used PBMCs. Every receptor here comes from a human donor in good health. CDR3s include the opening cysteine and the closing phenylalanine or tryptophan. D genes are given only for firm matches. Not all rows give a size; the values are once, few, many and, for expanded clones, a class.

clone_size: NA
d_call: NA
j_call: TRBJ1-1
v_call: TRBV6-1
cdr3_nt: TGTGCCAGCAGTGAATTAGACTCGAGGGGGAAAGCTTTCTTT
cdr3_aa: CASSELDSRGKAFF

clone_size: NA
d_call: NA
j_call: TRBJ1-1
v_call: TRBV5-4
cdr3_nt: TGTGCCAGCAGCAGCGATATCGAAGCTTTCTTT
cdr3_aa: CASSSDIEAFF

clone_size: few
d_call: TRBD1
j_call: TRBJ2-7
v_call: TRBV7-6
cdr3_nt: TGTGCCAGCGGACTTACAGGGGGCGACGAGCAGTACTTC
cdr3_aa: CASGLTGGDEQYF

clone_size: NA
d_call: TRBD2
j_call: TRBJ2-7
v_call: TRBV19
cdr3_nt: TGTGCCAGTAGTTTACTAGCGGAGAGCTCCTACGAGCAGTACTTC
cdr3_aa: CASSLLAESSYEQYF

clone_size: NA
d_call: NA
j_call: TRBJ2-3
v_call: TRBV19
cdr3_nt: TGTGCCAGTACCGGGTGGACTACTGGAACAGATACGCAGTATTTT
cdr3_aa: CASTGWTTGTDTQYF

clone_size: NA
d_call: NA
j_call: TRBJ2-1
v_call: TRBV5-1
cdr3_nt: TGCGCCAGCAGCTTGGATAGTGGGCCAAGGTTCTTC
cdr3_aa: CASSLDSGPRFF

clone_size: NA
d_call: NA
j_call: TRBJ2-1
v_call: TRBV5-5
cdr3_nt: TGTGCCAGCCTCCACACACTGGGGCGCAGAGAGCAGTTCTTC
cdr3_aa: CASLHTLGRREQFF

clone_size: NA
d_call: NA
j_call: TRBJ2-1
v_call: TRBV7-2
cdr3_nt: TGTGCCAGCAGCTTAAGACTAGGTGGCAATGAGCAGTTCTTC
cdr3_aa: CASSLRLGGNEQFF

clone_size: NA
d_call: TRBD2
j_call: TRBJ2-4
v_call: TRBV27
cdr3_nt: TGTGCCAGCAGTTTCGGACTAGCGGGAGGGAGGGACCAGTACTTC
cdr3_aa: CASSFGLAGGRDQYF

clone_size: NA
d_call: NA
j_call: TRBJ2-2
v_call: TRBV5-6
cdr3_nt: TGTGCCAGCAGCTTATGGGGGGTGGACACCGGGGAGCTGTTTTTT
cdr3_aa: CASSLWGVDTGELFF

clone_size: NA
d_call: NA
j_call: TRBJ2-3
v_call: TRBV5-6
cdr3_nt: TGTGCCAGCAGCTCCGGACTTGTAAACACAGATACGCAGTATTTT
cdr3_aa: CASSSGLVNTDTQYF

clone_size: NA
d_call: NA
j_call: TRBJ1-5
v_call: TRBV5-1
cdr3_nt: TGCGCCAGCAGCTTGGATGGAGGCACCCGTCAGCCCCAGCATTTT
cdr3_aa: CASSLDGGTRQPQHF

clone_size: many
d_call: NA
j_call: TRBJ2-1
v_call: TRBV2
cdr3_nt: TGTGCCAGCAGCCGCGACTTCCGCAATGAGCAGTTCTTC
cdr3_aa: CASSRDFRNEQFF

clone_size: NA
d_call: TRBD2
j_call: TRBJ2-2
v_call: TRBV5-1
cdr3_nt: TGCGCCAGCAGTATGAACGCGGGGGGGACCGGGGAGCTGTTTTTT
cdr3_aa: CASSMNAGGTGELFF

clone_size: few
d_call: NA
j_call: TRBJ1-2
v_call: TRBV4-1
cdr3_nt: TGCGCCAGCAGCCAAGTCCGGAGATATGGCTACACCTTC
cdr3_aa: CASSQVRRYGYTF

clone_size: NA
d_call: TRBD1
j_call: TRBJ1-1
v_call: TRBV4-1
cdr3_nt: TGCGCCAGCAGCCAAGTTCTTCGCGGACAGGGGAACACTGAAGCTTTCTTT
cdr3_aa: CASSQVLRGQGNTEAFF

clone_size: NA
d_call: NA
j_call: TRBJ2-1
v_call: TRBV9
cdr3_nt: TGTGCCAGCAGTGATCCCGGACTGGGCCTATCCTACAATGAGCAGTTCTTC
cdr3_aa: CASSDPGLGLSYNEQFF

clone_size: NA
d_call: NA
j_call: TRBJ2-7
v_call: TRBV7-2
cdr3_nt: TGTGCCAGCAGCTTGGACAACGAGCAGTACTTC
cdr3_aa: CASSLDNEQYF

clone_size: NA
d_call: TRBD1
j_call: TRBJ1-2
v_call: TRBV11-2
cdr3_nt: TGTGCCAGCAGCTCCTTACAGGGGAAGGGCGACTATGGCTACACCTTC
cdr3_aa: CASSSLQGKGDYGYTF

clone_size: NA
d_call: NA
j_call: TRBJ2-1
v_call: TRBV25-1
cdr3_nt: TGTGCCAGCAGAACCCCAGGAAACAATGAGCAGTTCTTC
cdr3_aa: CASRTPGNNEQFF

clone_size: NA
d_call: NA
j_call: TRBJ2-2
v_call: TRBV7-2
cdr3_nt: TGTGCCAGCAGCTTACGACGGGAGAACACCGGGGAGCTGTTTTTT
cdr3_aa: CASSLRRENTGELFF

clone_size: NA
d_call: TRBD1
j_call: TRBJ1-2
v_call: TRBV10-2
cdr3_nt: TGCGCCAGCAGTGTGGGGACAGGGGGCTCAATCTATGGCTACACCTTC
cdr3_aa: CASSVGTGGSIYGYTF

clone_size: NA
d_call: NA
j_call: TRBJ1-3
v_call: TRBV6-5
cdr3_nt: TGTGCCAGTCATCGTTCCCCCAGGGCTGGAAACACCATATATTTT
cdr3_aa: CASHRSPRAGNTIYF

clone_size: NA
d_call: NA
j_call: TRBJ1-2
v_call: TRBV19
cdr3_nt: TGTGCCAGTAGTACTAGGTATGGCTACACCTTC
cdr3_aa: CASSTRYGYTF

clone_size: NA
d_call: NA
j_call: TRBJ2-1
v_call: TRBV5-1
cdr3_nt: TGCGCCAGCAGCTTGGGATGGGCCATGGATGAGCAGTTCTTC
cdr3_aa: CASSLGWAMDEQFF

clone_size: NA
d_call: NA
j_call: TRBJ2-5
v_call: TRBV11-2
cdr3_nt: TGTGCCAGCAGTTACGGACTGTACCAAGAGACCCAGTACTTC
cdr3_aa: CASSYGLYQETQYF

clone_size: few
d_call: NA
j_call: TRBJ1-2
v_call: TRBV7-9
cdr3_nt: TGTGCCAGCAGCTTACGAAGGGGTACGGGCTACACCTTC
cdr3_aa: CASSLRRGTGYTF

clone_size: NA
d_call: NA
j_call: TRBJ2-2
v_call: TRBV19
cdr3_nt: TGTGCCAGTATGGAAGACAAGAACACCGGGGAGCTGTTTTTT
cdr3_aa: CASMEDKNTGELFF

clone_size: NA
d_call: NA
j_call: TRBJ2-1
v_call: TRBV29-1
cdr3_nt: TGCAGCGTTGGCGGTTACGGCAATGAGCAGTTCTTC
cdr3_aa: CSVGGYGNEQFF

clone_size: NA
d_call: TRBD1
j_call: TRBJ1-3
v_call: TRBV28
cdr3_nt: TGTGCCAGCAGTTTATGGGGGACAGGGATAACTGGAAACACCATATATTTT
cdr3_aa: CASSLWGTGITGNTIYF

clone_size: NA
d_call: TRBD1
j_call: TRBJ1-5
v_call: TRBV10-1
cdr3_nt: TGCGCCAGCAGTGGGCAATTACCAGGGGGCGGAAGCAATCAGCCCCAGCATTTT
cdr3_aa: CASSGQLPGGGSNQPQHF

clone_size: NA
d_call: NA
j_call: TRBJ2-2
v_call: TRBV6-1
cdr3_nt: TGTGCCAGCCCCGAGTCAGGGGACACCGGGGAGCTGTTTTTT
cdr3_aa: CASPESGDTGELFF

clone_size: NA
d_call: TRBD1
j_call: TRBJ1-5
v_call: TRBV19
cdr3_nt: TGTGCCAGTAGTGGAGGACAGGGGGATGTTCGGCCCCAGCATTTT
cdr3_aa: CASSGGQGDVRPQHF

clone_size: few
d_call: NA
j_call: TRBJ2-3
v_call: TRBV5-6
cdr3_nt: TGTGCCAGCTCGTCAGTCTCCACAGATACGCAGTATTTT
cdr3_aa: CASSSVSTDTQYF

clone_size: NA
d_call: NA
j_call: TRBJ2-3
v_call: TRBV7-2
cdr3_nt: TGTGCCAGCAGCTTAGACGGGGTGACAGATACGCAGTATTTT
cdr3_aa: CASSLDGVTDTQYF

clone_size: NA
d_call: TRBD1
j_call: TRBJ1-2
v_call: TRBV27
cdr3_nt: TGTGCCAGCAGTCGGACAGGGATTGGCTACACCTTC
cdr3_aa: CASSRTGIGYTF

clone_size: once
d_call: NA
j_call: TRBJ1-5
v_call: TRBV19
cdr3_nt: TGTGCCAGTCGAAAACGGGGAATTAATCAGCCCCAGCATTTT
cdr3_aa: CASRKRGINQPQHF

clone_size: NA
d_call: NA
j_call: TRBJ2-4
v_call: TRBV15
cdr3_nt: TGTGCCACCAGCAGAGGCGGAGGGACGGCCAAAAACATTCAGTACTTC
cdr3_aa: CATSRGGGTAKNIQYF

clone_size: NA
d_call: TRBD1
j_call: TRBJ1-6
v_call: TRBV7-9
cdr3_nt: TGTGCCAGCAGCCTACAGGGGACCTATAATTCACCCCTCCACTTT
cdr3_aa: CASSLQGTYNSPLHF

clone_size: NA
d_call: NA
j_call: TRBJ2-1
v_call: TRBV5-1
cdr3_nt: TGCGCCAGCAGCTTGGGTACCTCGGGGGAGCAGTTCTTC
cdr3_aa: CASSLGTSGEQFF

clone_size: NA
d_call: TRBD1
j_call: TRBJ2-7
v_call: TRBV5-4
cdr3_nt: TGTGCCAGCAGCTTACAGGGGGGCTACGAGCAGTACTTC
cdr3_aa: CASSLQGGYEQYF

clone_size: NA
d_call: NA
j_call: TRBJ2-1
v_call: TRBV6-5
cdr3_nt: TGTGCCAGCAGCCTTGTATGGGGGGATGAGCAGTTCTTC
cdr3_aa: CASSLVWGDEQFF

clone_size: NA
d_call: TRBD2
j_call: TRBJ2-1
v_call: TRBV11-2
cdr3_nt: TGTGCCAGCAGCTCGGGGGCTAGCGGGATGCGGGAGCAGTTCTTC
cdr3_aa: CASSSGASGMREQFF

clone_size: once
d_call: NA
j_call: TRBJ1-4
v_call: TRBV7-9
cdr3_nt: TGTGCCAGCAGCTTAAAGTTCGGGGGAACAGCCCCTAATGAAAAACTGTTTTTT
cdr3_aa: CASSLKFGGTAPNEKLFF

clone_size: NA
d_call: TRBD2
j_call: TRBJ2-1
v_call: TRBV11-2
cdr3_nt: TGTGCCAGCAGCTCTTCGGGACTAGCGGGGGTAGATGAGCAGTTCTTC
cdr3_aa: CASSSSGLAGVDEQFF

clone_size: few
d_call: NA
j_call: TRBJ2-6
v_call: TRBV28
cdr3_nt: TGTGCCAGCAGTTTACCCGACTACGTCAACGGCCCTGGGGCCAACGTCCTGACTTTC
cdr3_aa: CASSLPDYVNGPGANVLTF

clone_size: NA
d_call: TRBD2
j_call: TRBJ2-2
v_call: TRBV4-1
cdr3_nt: TGCGCCAGCAGGGGCGGACTAGCGGGGACCGGGGAGCTGTTTTTT
cdr3_aa: CASRGGLAGTGELFF

clone_size: NA
d_call: TRBD1
j_call: TRBJ1-1
v_call: TRBV7-2
cdr3_nt: TGTGCCAGCAGCCCGTGGACAGGGAACACTGAAGCTTTCTTT
cdr3_aa: CASSPWTGNTEAFF

clone_size: few
d_call: NA
j_call: TRBJ2-3
v_call: TRBV6-4
cdr3_nt: TGTGCCAGCAGTGACTCAAGTGGGGGGGGCGCAGATACGCAGTATTTT
cdr3_aa: CASSDSSGGGADTQYF

clone_size: NA
d_call: NA
j_call: TRBJ2-5
v_call: TRBV4-3
cdr3_nt: TGCGCCAGCAGCCCCCGGGCGGGGGCCGGAGAGACCCAGTACTTC
cdr3_aa: CASSPRAGAGETQYF

clone_size: NA
d_call: NA
j_call: TRBJ2-7
v_call: TRBV11-2
cdr3_nt: TGTGCCAGCAGGTCGGGGCGGGGACAGAGTTTTCGGGTGTACGAGCAGTACTTC
cdr3_aa: CASRSGRGQSFRVYEQYF

clone_size: once
d_call: TRBD2
j_call: TRBJ2-5
v_call: TRBV25-1
cdr3_nt: TGTGCCAGCAGTGAACCCCGGGGGGGATCAGAGACCCAGTACTTC
cdr3_aa: CASSEPRGGSETQYF

clone_size: NA
d_call: TRBD1
j_call: TRBJ1-1
v_call: TRBV5-1
cdr3_nt: TGCGCCAGTCAAAGACAGGGAGATAACCTAGGGACTGAAGCTTTCTTT
cdr3_aa: CASQRQGDNLGTEAFF

clone_size: few
d_call: NA
j_call: TRBJ1-2
v_call: TRBV10-2
cdr3_nt: TGCGCCACCCAGGGTTTGTACGGCTACACCTTC
cdr3_aa: CATQGLYGYTF

clone_size: NA
d_call: NA
j_call: TRBJ2-3
v_call: TRBV5-1
cdr3_nt: TGCGCCAGCAGCTTGAATCTAGGACTTTTCACAGATACGCAGTATTTT
cdr3_aa: CASSLNLGLFTDTQYF

clone_size: once
d_call: NA
j_call: TRBJ2-7
v_call: TRBV5-4
cdr3_nt: NA
cdr3_aa: CASSFGPGYEQYF

clone_size: NA
d_call: TRBD1
j_call: TRBJ2-7
v_call: TRBV2
cdr3_nt: TGTGCCAGCAACCTCGGGACAGGGGGAGGGTACGAGCAGTACTTC
cdr3_aa: CASNLGTGGGYEQYF

clone_size: NA
d_call: TRBD1
j_call: TRBJ2-2
v_call: TRBV9
cdr3_nt: TGTGCCAGCAGGACAGGGAGCACCGGGGAGCTGTTTTTT
cdr3_aa: CASRTGSTGELFF

clone_size: NA
d_call: TRBD2
j_call: TRBJ2-1
v_call: TRBV6-4
cdr3_nt: TGTGCCAGCAGTCGGGGTAGCGGGATTAACTACAATGAGCAGTTCTTC
cdr3_aa: CASSRGSGINYNEQFF